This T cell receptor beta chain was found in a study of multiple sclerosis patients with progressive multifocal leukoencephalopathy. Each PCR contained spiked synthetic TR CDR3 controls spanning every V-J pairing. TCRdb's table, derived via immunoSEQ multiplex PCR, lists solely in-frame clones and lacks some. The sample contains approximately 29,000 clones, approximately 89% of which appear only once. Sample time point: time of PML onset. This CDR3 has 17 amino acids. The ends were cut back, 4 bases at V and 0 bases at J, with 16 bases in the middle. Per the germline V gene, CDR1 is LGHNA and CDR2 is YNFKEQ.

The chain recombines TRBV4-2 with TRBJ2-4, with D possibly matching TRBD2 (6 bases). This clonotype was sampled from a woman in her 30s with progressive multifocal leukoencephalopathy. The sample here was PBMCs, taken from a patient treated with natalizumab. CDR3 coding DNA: TGTGCCAGCAGCCCCGTTGATCGGGGGATAGCCAAAAACATTCAGTACTTC. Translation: CASSPVDRGIAKNIQYF.